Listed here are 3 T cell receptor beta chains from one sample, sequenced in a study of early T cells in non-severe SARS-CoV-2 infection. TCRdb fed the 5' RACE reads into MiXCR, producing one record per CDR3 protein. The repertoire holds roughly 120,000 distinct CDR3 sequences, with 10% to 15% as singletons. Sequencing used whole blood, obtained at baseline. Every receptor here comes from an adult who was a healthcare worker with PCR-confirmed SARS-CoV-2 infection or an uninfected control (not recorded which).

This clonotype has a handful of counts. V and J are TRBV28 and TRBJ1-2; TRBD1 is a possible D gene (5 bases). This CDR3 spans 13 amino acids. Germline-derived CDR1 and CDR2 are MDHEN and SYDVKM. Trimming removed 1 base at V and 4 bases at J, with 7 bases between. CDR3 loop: CASSLSGPYGYTF. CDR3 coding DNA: TGTGCCAGCAGTTTATCAGGGCCCTATGGCTACACCTTC.

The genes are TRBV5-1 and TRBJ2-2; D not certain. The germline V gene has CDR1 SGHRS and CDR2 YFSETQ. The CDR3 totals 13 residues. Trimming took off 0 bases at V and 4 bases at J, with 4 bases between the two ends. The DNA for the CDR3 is TGCGCCAGCAGCTTGGGTACCACCGGGGAGCTGTTTTTT. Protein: CASSLGTTGELFF.

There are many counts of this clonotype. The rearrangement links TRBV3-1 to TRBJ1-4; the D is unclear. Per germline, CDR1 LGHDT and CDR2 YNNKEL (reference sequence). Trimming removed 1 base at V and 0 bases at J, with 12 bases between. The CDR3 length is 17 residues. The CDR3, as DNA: TGTGCCAGCAGCCAAGGAGGAGGGAGTGCAACTAATGAAAAACTGTTTTTT. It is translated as CASSQGGGSATNEKLFF.